A single T cell receptor beta chain is shown here with its context. The data derive from a study of blood T cell repertoires in COVID-19. As for the study in general: The United States, Italy and Spain supplied acute and convalescent COVID-19 samples. The cDNA or gDNA used as material had been derived from T cells, B-cell-depleted T cells, or PBMCs.

Authors' methods: It was from reference gene primer amplification that nucleated cell counts were estimated. Repertoires were generated with immunoSEQ multiplex PCR, while TCRdb's copy carries only in-frame clones and drops some. D and trimming were read from the DNA, whereas the V and J calls and clone size are those reported in that table. The sample records over 85,000 clones, 70% to 90% being singletons. The sequenced sample was peripheral blood. This TCR derives from a man between 65 and 85 years old with acute or convalescent COVID-19.

In nucleotides, the CDR3 is TGTGCCAGCAGCTTGGTGACAGGGAACTATGGCTACACCTTC. Translated, it gives CASSLVTGNYGYTF. The chain links TRBV5-6 to TRBJ1-2; 7 bases are shared with TRBD1. Germline lookup yields CDR1 SGHDT and CDR2 YYEEEE. The CDR3 sequence is 14 residues long. Trimming took 0 bases from V and 2 from J; bases not matched to a gene: 1.